Sequencing of this T cell receptor beta chain was carried out in a study of cytotoxic CD8 clonotypes in ibrutinib-treated CLL. Across the whole study: Specimens for response were gathered following a median around a year of therapy, spanning 6 to 36.

The germline V gene encodes CDR1 MNHEY and CDR2 SMNVEV (reference sequence). With V trimmed by 5 bases and J by 1 base, 5 bases remained unmatched. There are 17 residues in the CDR3. The TCR beta libraries used about 2.2 micrograms of genomic DNA that came from cryopreserved PBMCs. Worth noting for this clone: Antigen specificity is unknown.

The sequencing depth, 1 in 200,000 to 1 in 1 million T cells, was the target. Method: immunoSEQ multiplex PCR; TCRdb's copy keeps in-frame clones and lacks some. The sample holds about 300,000 clones, about 72% seen once. General observations from the study: Increased clonality at ibrutinib response gave way to a return toward baseline at progression.

The TCR originated in a human donor with chronic lymphocytic leukemia. The chain uses TRBV27 and TRBJ2-3, with 14 bases fitting TRBD2. The source was PBMCs, collected at disease progression, from a patient treated with ibrutinib. The CDR3 loop reads CASSPTSGRGRTDTQYF. As DNA, the CDR3 is TGTGCCAGCAGTCCGACTAGCGGGAGGGGTCGCACAGATACGCAGTATTTT.